This entry is about one T cell receptor beta chain. Source study methods: Amplifying reference gene primers gave estimates of nucleated cell counts. Clones were read by immunoSEQ multiplex PCR, and TCRdb kept only the in-frame ones, dropping some. V and J calls and clone size are copied from that table; D and trimming were computed from the DNA. The repertoire holds 190,000 or so clones, with around 87% as singletons. These data are taken from a study of blood T cell repertoires in COVID-19. Study summary: Specimens from acute and convalescent COVID-19 originated in the United States, Italy and Spain. The analysed material was cDNA or gDNA that came from T cells, B-cell-depleted T cells, or PBMCs.

V gave up 5 bases and J gave up 9 bases; unmatched junction bases: 7. The CDR3 has 12 amino acids. CDR1 is GTSNPN, CDR2 SVGIG, per germline (reference sequence). The sequenced material came from peripheral blood. This clonotype was obtained from a man in his forties with active or convalescent COVID-19. V is TRBV30 and J is TRBJ2-1; 7 nucleotides agree with TRBD2. Here the CDR3 reads CAWGDPGGEQFF. The CDR3 bases are TGTGCCTGGGGTGATCCGGGGGGTGAGCAGTTCTTC.